This T cell receptor beta chain comes out of a study of T-cell reconstitution after alpha-beta-depleted transplantation in children. Findings of the study overall: Diversity and T-cell counts at one year after transplant derived mostly from new T cells.

During its preparation, the TCRbeta library received unique molecular identifiers. TCRdb fed the PCR reads into MiXCR, producing one record per CDR3 protein. The sample comprises 540,000 or so distinct CDR3 sequences, about 21% of which are singletons, and roughly 15% rests with the top ten. For this clonotype: Its specificity is unknown.

The sequencing here drew on PBMCs, mostly from graft donor cells, taken 360 days after TCRalphabeta/CD19-depleted stem cell transplant. The TCR sequence derives from a boy under two years old who had a stem cell transplant for acute myeloid leukemia, so the T cells may come from the graft donor.

This chain's CDR3 is CSASFRGDTEAFF. The CDR3 bases are TGCAGTGCTAGTTTCAGGGGAGACACTGAAGCTTTCTTT. The chain is built from TRBV20-1 and TRBJ1-1; possible D gene TRBD1, 6 bases. Trimming cost V 3 bases and J 3 bases, with 11 bases left between them. The CDR3 consists of 13 residues. CDR1 DFQATT and CDR2 SNEGSKA come from the germline V gene (reference sequence).